Below, one T cell receptor beta chain is given with its context. Its antigen is undetermined. Trimming removed 5 bases at V and 6 bases at J, with 10 bases between. This CDR3 comprises 12 residues. Germline values: CDR1 SGHAT, CDR2 FQNNGV. This specimen belongs to a study of cytomegalovirus exposure and HLA in healthy donors. PCR was performed using 60 Vbeta and 13 Jbeta primers. The data were produced by immunoSEQ multiplex PCR, yet TCRdb's version contains in-frame clones alone and is incomplete. There are 180,000 or so clones in the sample; about four fifths occur only once, and 2.5% to 3% lies in the top ten. Findings and caveats of the study: There were about 160 TCR beta chains listed as cytomegalovirus-associated. TCR beta chains associated with HLA were, in a later analysis, more clonally expanded than equally common others. Researchers reported in a later analysis that a missense DCLRE1C variant was tied to TCR beta V- and J-gene trimming. The study carried out a later analysis of TCR beta sequences. It associated approximately 17,000 of them with specific HLA alleles at a false discovery rate of 0.05.

The chain employs TRBV11-2 and TRBJ1-1, with unresolved D. Source material: PBMCs. This clonotype originated in a female donor in good health and CMV-seronegative. Written as DNA, the CDR3 is TGTGCCAGCAGCCCCGAGAAGTCTGAAGCTTTCTTT. Amino acids: CASSPEKSEAFF.